The present entry profiles one T cell receptor (beta chain) with its context. 5'RACE with constant-segment primers yielded barcoded, UMI-tagged TCR alpha and TCR beta cDNA libraries. TCRdb ran MiXCR on the 5' RACE reads and lists one entry per CDR3 protein. Of approximately 480,000 distinct CDR3 sequences in the sample, about 18% were seen once. The CDR3 spans 16 residues. V shed 2 bases, J shed 2 bases, and the junction held 7 bases outside the gene matches. Per germline, CDR1 MNHEY and CDR2 SVGEGT. The sample is drawn from a study of T-cell memory formation after mild COVID-19. The J gene is TRBJ1-1, the V gene TRBV6-2 or TRBV6-3; 8 nucleotides line up with TRBD1. The TCR sequence derives from an adult woman who had mild COVID-19 (a few samples of this study predate the infection). Cell type and time point are not known. The sequenced sample consisted of PBMCs or a T cell subset sorted from them (not recorded which). The CDR3 nucleotides read TGTGCCAGCAGTTACCGATGGACAGGGCTAAACACTGAAGCTTTCTTT. It translates to CASSYRWTGLNTEAFF.